The present entry profiles one TCR beta chain with its context. Its antigen is currently not known. Base qualities are not at hand, and no much larger clone is one base apart. The CDR3 regions of human TCRbeta chains were subjected to immunosequencing. Regarding the original processing steps: TCRs in the repertoires were compared against a reference library of SARS-CoV-2-specific TCRs that had been generated with the MIRA antigen-specificity platform. Breadth meant the fraction of unique TCRs that were SARS-CoV-2-associated, whereas depth meant the fraction of total T cells that were SARS-CoV-2-associated. Using the MIRA data, each spike-specific TCR was assigned both to the spike region to which the TCR was reactive and to a CD4 or CD8 class. Log10-transformed breadth and depth values were compared by one-way ANOVA with Sidak's multiple comparisons tests. TCRdb obtained this table from immuneACCESS and retained in-frame rearrangements with V and J assigned. These tables miss some clones; where compared with another copy, unresolved V genes account for less than half of the shortfall, and the remainder is unexplained. V and J calls plus clone size are reproduced from that table; the DNA served to infer D and trimming. This sample comprises about 130,000 clones, around 89% of them detected only once. Approximately 8.8% of the sample lies in the top ten.

This record belongs to a study of T cell responses to AZD1222 COVID-19 vaccine (TCRdb year 2021). Looking at the study overall: TCR sequencing was performed for roughly 250 trial participants, of whom around 210 were given two doses of AZD1222 and roughly 25 were given two doses of MenACWY control vaccine. Trial participants were enrolled by age into subgroups of 18-55, 56-69 and 70-plus years, and about 150, 27 and 61 TCR-sequenced participants, respectively, were included in these subgroups.

The label giving this sample's time point can be read as: about 28 days (+/-7) after the second vaccine dose. AZD1222 recipients given second doses at about 4 weeks or at about 12 weeks were pooled, since spike-specific TCR depth and breadth were not found to differ between the two schedules. Vaccinee samples came from UK trials COV001 and COV002, including a single-blind randomized controlled phase 2/3 trial of AZD1222 (ChAdOx1 nCoV-19) in healthy adults. For TCRbeta chain sequencing, PBMC samples were collected from trial participants at day 0 and at day 28 after the second dose. The germline V gene provides CDR1 SGDLS and CDR2 YYNGEE. The CDR3 holds 15 amino acids from the cysteine to the phenylalanine. Kept here is only the CDR3 DNA, which spans 45 bases and is read in frame from base 1. The germline ends are 13 bases apart after V is trimmed by 6 bases and J by 0 bases. What the work shows at the level of the full study, not this receptor alone: Because no day 14 peak-response samples were available, the repertoires could be characterized only after the peak T cell response. Participants were mostly white British, with more females than males. The authors suggested clonal diversity may have been underestimated. After two AZD1222 doses, spike-specific TCR breadth and depth were significantly higher than at day 0 and than in MenACWY recipients. In the small 56-69-year group, the increase in depth fell short of significance, most likely because of low power. Conclusions about previously exposed vaccinees are limited because only 6 or 7 AZD1222 recipients were SARS-CoV-2 seropositive at baseline. Nearly half of unique spike-specific TCRs reportedly recognized epitopes outside regions mutated in the B.1.351 and B.1.1.7 variants. The whole spike protein was spanned by vaccine-associated CD4 TCRs, and dominant responses were seen in regions 160-218 and 743-854.

The source material was peripheral blood, sampled 28 days after the second AZD1222 dose. The rearranged segments are TRBV9 and TRBJ2-1; the best D guess is TRBD1, with 6 bases matching. This sequence originates from an adult who received the AZD1222 COVID-19 vaccine. The CDR3 has the sequence CASTKGVSSYNEQFF. The bases read TGTGCCAGCACGAAGGGGGTCAGCTCCTACAATGAGCAGTTCTTC.